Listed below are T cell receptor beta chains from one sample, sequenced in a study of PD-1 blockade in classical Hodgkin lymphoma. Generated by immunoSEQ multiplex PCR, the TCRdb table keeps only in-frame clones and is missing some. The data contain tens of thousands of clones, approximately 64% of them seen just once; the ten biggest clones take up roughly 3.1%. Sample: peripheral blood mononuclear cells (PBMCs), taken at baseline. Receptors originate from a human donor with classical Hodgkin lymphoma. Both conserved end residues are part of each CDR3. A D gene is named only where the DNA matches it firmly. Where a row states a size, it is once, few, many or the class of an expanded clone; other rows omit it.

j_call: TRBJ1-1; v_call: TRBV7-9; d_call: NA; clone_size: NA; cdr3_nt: TGTGCCAGCAGCTACCCTTTCGAGGCAGGCGCCTCCAAAGCTTTCTTT; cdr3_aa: CASSYPFEAGASKAFF
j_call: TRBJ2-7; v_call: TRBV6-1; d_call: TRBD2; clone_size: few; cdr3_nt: TGTGCCAGCAGTGAAGCTAGCGGGAGCTCCTACGAGCAGTACTTC; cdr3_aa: CASSEASGSSYEQYF
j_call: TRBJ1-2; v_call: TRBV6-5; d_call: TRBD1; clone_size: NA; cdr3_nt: TGTGCCAGTTTAGGGGGCGTTTTTTACGGCTACACCTTC; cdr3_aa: CASLGGVFYGYTF
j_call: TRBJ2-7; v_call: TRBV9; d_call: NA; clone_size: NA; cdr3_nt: TGTGCCAGCAGCTCCAGCAGTGATACCTACGAGCAGTACTTC; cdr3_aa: CASSSSSDTYEQYF
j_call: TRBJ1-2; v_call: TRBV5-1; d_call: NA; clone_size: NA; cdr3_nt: TGCGCCAGCAGCTTGACTGGGGGAAACTATGGCTACACCTTC; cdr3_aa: CASSLTGGNYGYTF
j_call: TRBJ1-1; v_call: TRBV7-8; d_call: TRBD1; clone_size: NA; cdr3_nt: TGTGCCAGCAGCCAACGACAGGGGGCTTTATCTGAAGCTTTCTTT; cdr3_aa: CASSQRQGALSEAFF
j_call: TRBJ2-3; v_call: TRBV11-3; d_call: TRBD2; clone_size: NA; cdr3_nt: TGTGCCAGCAGCCACGGACTAGCTGGTCCGTATTTT; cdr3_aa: CASSHGLAGPYF
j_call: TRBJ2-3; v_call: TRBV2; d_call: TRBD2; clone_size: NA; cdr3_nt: TGTGCCAGCAACCTCCCGAGCGGGAGTGATACAGATACGCAGTATTTT; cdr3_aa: CASNLPSGSDTDTQYF
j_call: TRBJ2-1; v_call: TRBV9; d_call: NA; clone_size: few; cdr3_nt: TGTGCCAGCAGCGTAGGTGATATGGGGTCTTACAATGAGCAGTTCTTC; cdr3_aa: CASSVGDMGSYNEQFF
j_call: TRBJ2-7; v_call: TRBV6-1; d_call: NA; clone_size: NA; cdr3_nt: TGTGCCAGCAGTGTACTGTTTGGCAGAGACTACGAGCAGTACTTC; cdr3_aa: CASSVLFGRDYEQYF
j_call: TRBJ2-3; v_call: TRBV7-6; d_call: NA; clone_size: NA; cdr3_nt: TGTGCCAGCAGCTTCCTCGGGGTAGGGAAACTCACAGATACGCAGTATTTT; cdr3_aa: CASSFLGVGKLTDTQYF
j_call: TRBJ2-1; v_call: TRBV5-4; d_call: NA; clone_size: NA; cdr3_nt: TGTGCCAGCATCGGGGCCTACAATGAGCAGTTCTTC; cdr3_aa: CASIGAYNEQFF
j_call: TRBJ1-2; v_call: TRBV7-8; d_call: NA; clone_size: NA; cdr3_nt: TGTGCCAGCAGCTTTGCTGGGACACCCCGCTATGGCTACACCTTC; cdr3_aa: CASSFAGTPRYGYTF
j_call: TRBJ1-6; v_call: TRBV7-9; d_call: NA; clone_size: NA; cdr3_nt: TGTGCCAGCAGCCCGGGACGGACGGAGTCCCTCCACTTT; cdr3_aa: CASSPGRTESLHF
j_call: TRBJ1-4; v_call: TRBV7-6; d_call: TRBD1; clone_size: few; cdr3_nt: TGTGCCAGCAGTCGACGACAGGGATGGGGCAATGCAACTAATGAAAAACTGTTTTTT; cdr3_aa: CASSRRQGWGNATNEKLFF
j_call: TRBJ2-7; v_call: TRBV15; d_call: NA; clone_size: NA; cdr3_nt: TGTGCCACCAGCCCCCACAGGGTCGACGAGCAGTACTTC; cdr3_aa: CATSPHRVDEQYF
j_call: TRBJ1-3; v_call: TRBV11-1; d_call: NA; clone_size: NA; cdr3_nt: TGTGCCAGCAGCTTACTCGCAGCGGGAGTTACTGGAAACACCATATATTTT; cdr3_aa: CASSLLAAGVTGNTIYF
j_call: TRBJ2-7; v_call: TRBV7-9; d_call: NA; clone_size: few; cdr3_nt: TGTGCCAGCAGCTTAGGGTCCCATTCGGAGCAGTACTTC; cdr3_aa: CASSLGSHSEQYF
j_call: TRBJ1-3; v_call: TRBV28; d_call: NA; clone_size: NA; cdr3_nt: TGTGCCAGCAGAGGGTACTCTGGAAACACCATATATTTT; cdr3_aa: CASRGYSGNTIYF
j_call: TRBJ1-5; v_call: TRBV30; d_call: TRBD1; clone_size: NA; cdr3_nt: TGTGCCTGGAGTGTATCGGCAGGGGGGAATCAGCCCCAGCATTTT; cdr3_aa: CAWSVSAGGNQPQHF
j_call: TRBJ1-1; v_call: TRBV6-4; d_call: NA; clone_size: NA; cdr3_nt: TGTGCCAGCAGTGACTCTTCCCGGGGCACTGAAGCTTTCTTT; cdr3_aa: CASSDSSRGTEAFF
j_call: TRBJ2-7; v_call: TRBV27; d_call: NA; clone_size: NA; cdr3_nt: TGTGCCAGCAGTTTAAAAGGTTCATGGGGGATTTACTACGAGCAGTACTTC; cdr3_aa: CASSLKGSWGIYYEQYF
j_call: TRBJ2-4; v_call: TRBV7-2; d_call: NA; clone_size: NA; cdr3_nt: TGTGCCAGCAGCTCGTATGCGGGGTATGGTTTGATTCAGTACTTC; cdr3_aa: CASSSYAGYGLIQYF